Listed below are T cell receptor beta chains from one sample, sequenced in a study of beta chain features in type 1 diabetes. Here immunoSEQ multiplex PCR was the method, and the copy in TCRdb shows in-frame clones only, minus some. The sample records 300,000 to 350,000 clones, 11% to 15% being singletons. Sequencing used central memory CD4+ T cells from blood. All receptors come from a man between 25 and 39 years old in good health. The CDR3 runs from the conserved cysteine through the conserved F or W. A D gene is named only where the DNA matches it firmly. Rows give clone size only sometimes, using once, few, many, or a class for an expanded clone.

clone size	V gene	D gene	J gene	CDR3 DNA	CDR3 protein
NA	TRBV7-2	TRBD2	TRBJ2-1	TGTGCCAGCAGCGCGGGACTAGCGGCCGGTGAGCAGTTCTTC	CASSAGLAAGEQFF
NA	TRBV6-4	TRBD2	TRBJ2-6	TGTGCCAGCAGCCCGGGAGGGTTCGGCCCTGGGGCCAACGTCCTGACTTTC	CASSPGGFGPGANVLTF
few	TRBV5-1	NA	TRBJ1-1	TGCGCCAGCAGCCTGGGGGCCACCCTGAACACTGAAGCTTTCTTT	CASSLGATLNTEAFF
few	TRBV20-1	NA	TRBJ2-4	TGCAGTGCCAGGGGAGGGGACATTCAGTACTTC	CSARGGDIQYF
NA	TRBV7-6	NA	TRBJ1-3	TGTGCCAGCAGCGCAGACGGTTTATCTGGAAACACCATATATTTT	CASSADGLSGNTIYF
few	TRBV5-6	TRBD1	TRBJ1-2	TGTGCCAGCAGCTGGGACAGCGCGTATGGCTACACCTTC	CASSWDSAYGYTF
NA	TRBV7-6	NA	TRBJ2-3	TGTGCCAGCAGCTTAGATCAGGGGAGCACAGATACGCAGTATTTT	CASSLDQGSTDTQYF
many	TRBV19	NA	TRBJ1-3	TGTGCCAGTAGTATCGGACTCAACACCATATATTTT	CASSIGLNTIYF
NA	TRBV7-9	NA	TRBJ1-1	TGTGCCAGCAGCTTACGGGAAGAAGCTTTCTTT	CASSLREEAFF
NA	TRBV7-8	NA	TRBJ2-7	TGTGCCAGCAGCTTGGGAGAGGGTGGCGAGCAGTACTTC	CASSLGEGGEQYF
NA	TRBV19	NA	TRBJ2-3	TGTGCCAGTAGTGCCCCAACAGGGATTAGCACAGATACGCAGTATTTT	CASSAPTGISTDTQYF
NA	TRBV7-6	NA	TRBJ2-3	TGTGCCAGCAGCTTATGGGCTGGCGATACGCAGTATTTT	CASSLWAGDTQYF
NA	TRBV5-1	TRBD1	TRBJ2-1	TGCGCCAGCAGCTTAGCAATAGGGACAGGGTCCGATGAGCAGTTCTTC	CASSLAIGTGSDEQFF
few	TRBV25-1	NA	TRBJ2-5	TGTGCCAGCAGTCGAAAGGGACACGAGAGATACTTC	CASSRKGHERYF
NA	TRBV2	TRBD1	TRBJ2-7	TGTGCCGCAGGGGACAGGGTTCCCTACGAGCAGTACTTC	CAAGDRVPYEQYF
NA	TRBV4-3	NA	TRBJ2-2	TGCGCCAGCAGCCAAGACAGGTCGAACACCGGGGAGCTGTTTTTT	CASSQDRSNTGELFF
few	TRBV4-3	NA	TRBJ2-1	TGCGCCAGCAGCCAGGCTAGCGCTGGGAAGGAAAAGCAGTTCTTC	CASSQASAGKEKQFF
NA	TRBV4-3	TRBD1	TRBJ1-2	TGCGCCAGCAGCCGTACGGACAGGGACTATGGCTACACCTTC	CASSRTDRDYGYTF
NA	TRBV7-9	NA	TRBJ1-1	TGCGCCAGCAGGATGACCACATCCACTGAAGCTTTCTTT	CASRMTTSTEAFF
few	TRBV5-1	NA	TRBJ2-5	TGCGCCAGCAGCACCCACCGACAGGACGGGACCCAGTACTTC	CASSTHRQDGTQYF
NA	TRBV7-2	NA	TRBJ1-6	TGTGCCAGCAGCTTATCAGGGGCGGGAAATTCACCCCTCCACTTT	CASSLSGAGNSPLHF
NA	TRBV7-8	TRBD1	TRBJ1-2	TGTGCCAGCAGCTCCCCCTCGGGCAGGGGGCAGGCTGGCTACACCTTC	CASSSPSGRGQAGYTF
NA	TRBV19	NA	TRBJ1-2	TGTGCCAGTAGTATCCCTTCACAGGGCCTCCTTAACTATGGCTACACCTTC	CASSIPSQGLLNYGYTF
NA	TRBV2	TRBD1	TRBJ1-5	TGTGCCAGTGGACAGGGACAGTATAGCAATCAGCCCCAGCATTTT	CASGQGQYSNQPQHF
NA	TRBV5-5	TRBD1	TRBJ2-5	TGTGCCAGCAGCTTGGTGGGGACAGGGCCTTTTATTGCCCAGTACTTC	CASSLVGTGPFIAQYF
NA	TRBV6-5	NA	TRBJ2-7	TGTGCCAGCTACAAACGGATCGGCCAGTCCTACGAGCAGTACTTC	CASYKRIGQSYEQYF
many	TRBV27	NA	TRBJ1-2	TGTGCCAGCAGTTCCGGGGAGAGGGTGGGCTATGGCTACACCTTC	CASSSGERVGYGYTF
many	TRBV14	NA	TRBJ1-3	TGTGCCAGCAGCCATCCCAACCCTGGTAACACCATATATTTT	CASSHPNPGNTIYF
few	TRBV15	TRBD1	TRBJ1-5	TGTGCCACCAGAGGACAGGGGAATCAGCCCCAGCATTTT	CATRGQGNQPQHF
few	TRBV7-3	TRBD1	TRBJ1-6	TGTGCCAGCTCCCCCGGACAGGGACCAAATTCACCCCTCCACTTT	CASSPGQGPNSPLHF
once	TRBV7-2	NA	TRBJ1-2	TGTGCCAGCAGCTTAGCAGGACAGACTAACTATGGCTACACCTTC	CASSLAGQTNYGYTF
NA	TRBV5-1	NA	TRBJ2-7	TGCGCCAGCAGCTTGGCCCTCGCCTCCGGGACATCATACGAGCAGTACTTC	CASSLALASGTSYEQYF
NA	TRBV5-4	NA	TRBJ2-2	TGTGCCAGCAGCTACCTTAGCGTGAACACCGGGGAGCTGTTTTTT	CASSYLSVNTGELFF
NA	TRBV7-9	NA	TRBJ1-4	TGTGCCAGCAGCGACGACCGCGCAACTAATGAAAAACTGTTTTTT	CASSDDRATNEKLFF
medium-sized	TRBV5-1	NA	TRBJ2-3	TGCGCCAGCAGCTTGGGAGATACGCAGTATTTT	CASSLGDTQYF
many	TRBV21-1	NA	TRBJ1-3	TGTGCCAGCAGTGGAGGGAACACCATATATTTT	CASSGGNTIYF
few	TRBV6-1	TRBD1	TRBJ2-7	TGTGCCAGCACCGGGACAGGGAAATCCTACGAGCAGTACTTC	CASTGTGKSYEQYF
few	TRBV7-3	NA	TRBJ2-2	TGTGCCAGCAGCCTGAGAATGGGGGCTAACACCGGGGAGCTGTTTTTT	CASSLRMGANTGELFF
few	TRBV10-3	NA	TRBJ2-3	TGTGCCACGGGGGGCACAGATACGCAGTATTTT	CATGGTDTQYF
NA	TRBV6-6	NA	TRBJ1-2	TGTGCCAGCAGTCTTCGGGACGGAAACTATGGCTACACCTTC	CASSLRDGNYGYTF
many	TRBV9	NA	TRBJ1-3	TGTGCCAGCAGCGTCCGGGGCGGGAGCTCTGGAAACACCATATATTTT	CASSVRGGSSGNTIYF
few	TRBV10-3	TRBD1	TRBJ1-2	TGTGCCATCCGGACAGGGGGCGACTATGGCTACACCTTC	CAIRTGGDYGYTF
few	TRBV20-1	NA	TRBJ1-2	TGCAGTGTTTGGGCCGGTGGCTACACCTTC	CSVWAGGYTF
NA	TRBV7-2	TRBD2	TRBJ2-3	TGTGCCAGCAGCTTCGTAGCTGCGGGGGGAAGCACAGATACGCAGTATTTT	CASSFVAAGGSTDTQYF
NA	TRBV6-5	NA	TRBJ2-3	TGTGCCAGCAGTTACTCAGGGAATGGGGATACGCAGTATTTT	CASSYSGNGDTQYF
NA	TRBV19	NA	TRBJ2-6	TGTGCCAGTAGCAGTTCCTACAGGACTGGGGCCAACGTCCTGACTTTC	CASSSSYRTGANVLTF
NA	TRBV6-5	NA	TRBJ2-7	TGTGCCAGCAGTGAAAACTCGGAGCAGTACTTC	CASSENSEQYF
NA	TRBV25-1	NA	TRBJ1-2	TGTGCCAGCAGTGGCACAGTTTATGGCTACACCTTC	CASSGTVYGYTF
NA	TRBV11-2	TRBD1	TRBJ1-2	TGTGCCAGCAGCACCCCGGGACAGGGGGCGAGAGGTGGCTACACCTTC	CASSTPGQGARGGYTF
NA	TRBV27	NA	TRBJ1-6	TGTGCCAGCAGCCAAAGGGGTAGCTCACCCCTCCACTTT	CASSQRGSSPLHF
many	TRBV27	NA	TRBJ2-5	TGTGCCAGCAGCTCCGGCCCCCGGGGGAAGACCCAGTACTTC	CASSSGPRGKTQYF
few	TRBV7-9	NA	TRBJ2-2	TGTGCCAGCACCGCTGGGGGAGGAACGAACACCGGGGAGCTGTTTTTT	CASTAGGGTNTGELFF